These 10 T cell receptor beta chains were all obtained from the same sample, sequenced in a study of shared clonotypes between healthy human individuals. Sequenced by immunoSEQ multiplex PCR; TCRdb stores in-frame clones only, minus some. The sample shows about 530,000 clones, 90% to 96% of them seen only once. The specimen was naive CD4+ T cells sorted from blood. The subset: CD45RA+ positively selected. The receptors here all came from a woman in her twenties or thirties in good health.

A single count supports this clone. The CDR3 sequence is CATSRRPGLAGESNEQYF. For the CDR3, the DNA is TGTGCCACCAGCAGACGCCCGGGACTAGCGGGAGAATCCAACGAGCAGTACTTC. This chain connects TRBV15 to TRBJ2-7, with 14 bases aligning to TRBD2. V gave up 2 bases and J gave up 5 bases; unmatched junction bases: 11. The CDR3 covers 18 residues. CDR1 is LNHNV and CDR2 is YYDKDF in the germline V gene (reference sequence).

The rearrangement links TRBV28 to TRBJ1-2; no clear D. Germline values: CDR1 MDHEN, CDR2 SYDVKM. Trimming shortened V by 11 bases and J by 6 bases, and 19 bases separated the two germline ends. This CDR3 spans 13 amino acids. The CDR3 protein is CAASKWQTHGYTF. CDR3 bases: TGTGCCGCCAGCAAGTGGCAGACCCATGGCTACACCTTC.

The CDR3 bases are TGTGCCAGCTCCCCAAGACTAGCGGGAGTGTCAGATACGCAGTATTTT. It translates to CASSPRLAGVSDTQYF. The chain recombines TRBV18 with TRBJ2-3, with 12 bases aligning to TRBD2. The CDR3 extends over 16 amino acids. J lost 4 bases, V lost 6 bases, and 8 bases had no gene match. Per the germline V gene, CDR1 is KGHSH and CDR2 is LQKENI.

The chain couples TRBV28 to TRBJ1-1; D may be TRBD1 (5 bases). Per the germline V gene, CDR1 is MDHEN and CDR2 is SYDVKM. This CDR3 contains 14 residues. Trimming took off 3 bases at V and 4 bases at J, with 12 bases between the two ends. The CDR3 spells CASSFPGRTTEAFF. The CDR3 DNA follows: TGTGCCAGCAGTTTCCCAGGGAGGACCACTGAAGCTTTCTTT.

The chain employs TRBV19 and TRBJ1-5; D is unresolved. V shed 1 base and J shed 4 bases, with 11 bases lying between them. Per the germline V gene, CDR1 is LNHDA and CDR2 is SQIVND (reference sequence). This CDR3 has 15 amino acids. CDR3 sequence reads: CASSIGPELNQPQHF. The CDR3 DNA reads TGTGCCAGTAGTATAGGTCCGGAGTTAAATCAGCCCCAGCATTTT.

The count of this clone is one. The chain links TRBV7-8 to TRBJ2-7; the D is unclear. Trimming took 0 bases from V and 2 from J, leaving 8 bases between them. The germline CDR1 and CDR2 sequences are SGHVS and FQNEAQ. This CDR3 has 14 residues. Here the CDR3 reads CASSLAGVPYEQYF. The CDR3 DNA reads as TGTGCCAGCAGCTTAGCCGGTGTTCCCTACGAGCAGTACTTC.

V and J are TRBV18 and TRBJ2-1; weak D call: TRBD2 (6 bases). Trimming stripped 4 bases from V and 4 bases from J, with 14 bases between. The CDR3 consists of 15 residues. CDR1 KGHSH and CDR2 LQKENI come from the germline V gene. Written as DNA, the CDR3 is TGTGCCAGCTCACTCCGGGAGAGCCAGTACAATGAGCAGTTCTTC. Residues: CASSLRESQYNEQFF.

This chain uses TRBV6-1 with TRBJ1-1; 9 nucleotides line up with TRBD1. CDR1 and CDR2 from the germline V gene are MNHNS and SASEGT. J was trimmed by 10 bases and V by 2 bases; bases with no gene match: 5. CDR3 length equals 13 residues. Here the CDR3 reads CASSENRGRGAFF. The CDR3 region has the DNA TGTGCCAGCAGTGAAAACAGGGGGCGGGGAGCTTTCTTT.

This clone was seen once. The V gene is TRBV11-1, the J gene TRBJ2-7, with 8 bases lining up with TRBD1. The ends lost 5 bases at V and 0 bases at J; junction bases unmatched: 3. The length of the CDR3 is 14 residues. Per the germline V gene, CDR1 is SGHAT and CDR2 is FQDESV (reference sequence). CDR3 amino acids: CASSRTGSSYEQYF. CDR3 nucleotide sequence: TGTGCCAGCAGCCGGACAGGGAGCTCCTACGAGCAGTACTTC.

This chain uses TRBV4-2 with TRBJ1-2; 12 nucleotides align to TRBD1. CDR3 size: 14 residues. With 3 bases clipped from V and 8 bases from J, the junction kept 4 bases outside the gene matches. Germline lookup yields CDR1 LGHNA and CDR2 YNFKEQ. The CDR3 DNA reads TGTGCCAGCAGCCAGGGACAGGGGGCGGAAGGCTACACCTTC. Its translation is CASSQGQGAEGYTF.